The following is a TCR beta chain sequence with its context. This sample was taken from a study of shared clonotypes between healthy human individuals. Produced via immunoSEQ multiplex PCR; TCRdb's table is partial and in-frame only. The profile shows under 1,900,000 clones, approximately 98.5% of them singletons. CD4+ cells were split into CD45RA+ naive and CD45RA-negative memory subsets. V lost 1 base, J lost 4 bases, and 10 bases lay in between. The germline V gene has CDR1 MNHNS and CDR2 SASEGT. The CDR3 has 14 residues. Material: naive CD4+ T cells sorted from blood. The subset: CD45RA+ positively selected. The chain uses TRBV6-1 and TRBJ1-2; D not resolved. The sequence was obtained from a man between 25 and 39 years old in good health. CDR3 amino acids: CASSEVRQSYGYTF. CDR3 nucleotides: TGTGCCAGCAGTGAAGTAAGGCAGAGCTATGGCTACACCTTC.